The TCR beta chain under discussion was sequenced for a study of T cells after posttransplantation cyclophosphamide. Study-wide results and caveats: After PTCy, TRB diversity resembled that of CNI/methotrexate controls. Skin or GI-infiltrating T cells shared few TRB sequences with blood.

Only in-frame clones appear in the TCRdb table, and some are missing; sequencing was by immunoSEQ multiplex PCR. This sample carries 6,500 to 8,000 clones and no singletons, and around 25% goes to the top ten. Cyclophosphamide on days +3 and +4 followed busulfan-fludarabine conditioning and a marrow graft. This clone was seen many times. What it recognizes is unknown. V lost 4 bases, J lost 8 bases, and 10 bases stayed unmatched. This CDR3 is built from 14 residues. Germline CDR1 SGHNT, CDR2 YYREEE (reference sequence). The sequences come from PBMCs, collected 90 to 100 days after allogeneic stem cell transplant with posttransplant cyclophosphamide. The chain has TRBV5-4 and TRBJ1-2; 8 nucleotides line up with TRBD1. The sequence derives from a female patient over 55 who received an allogeneic stem cell transplant from an unrelated donor, was CMV-positive, and had acute GVHD only. Some T cells may trace back to the graft donor. The DNA for the CDR3 is TGTGCCAGCAGCCCCCAGGGGGCAATTCAAGGCTACACCTTC. Protein sequence: CASSPQGAIQGYTF.